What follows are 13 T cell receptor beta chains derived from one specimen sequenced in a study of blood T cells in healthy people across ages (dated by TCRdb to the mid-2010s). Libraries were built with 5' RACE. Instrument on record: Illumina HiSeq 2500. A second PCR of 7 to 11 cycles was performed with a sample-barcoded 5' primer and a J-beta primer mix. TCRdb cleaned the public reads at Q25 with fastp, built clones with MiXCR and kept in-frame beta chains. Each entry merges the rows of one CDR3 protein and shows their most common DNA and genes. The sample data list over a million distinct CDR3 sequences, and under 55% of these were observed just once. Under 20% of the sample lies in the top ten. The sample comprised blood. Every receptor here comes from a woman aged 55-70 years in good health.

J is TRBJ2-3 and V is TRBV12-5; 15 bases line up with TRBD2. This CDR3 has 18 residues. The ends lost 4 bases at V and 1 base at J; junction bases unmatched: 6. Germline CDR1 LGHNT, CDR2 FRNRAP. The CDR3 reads CASGSLGLAGGRTDTQYF. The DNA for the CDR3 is TGTGCTAGTGGTTCTCTGGGACTAGCGGGAGGTCGCACAGATACGCAGTATTTT.

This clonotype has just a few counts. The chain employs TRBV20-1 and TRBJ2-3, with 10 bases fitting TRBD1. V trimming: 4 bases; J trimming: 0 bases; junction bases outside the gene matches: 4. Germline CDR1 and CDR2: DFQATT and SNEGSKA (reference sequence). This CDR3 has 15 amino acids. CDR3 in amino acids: CSATWGQGSTDTQYF. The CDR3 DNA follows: TGCAGTGCTACCTGGGGACAGGGGAGCACAGATACGCAGTATTTT.

CDR3 DNA sequence: TGCGCCAGCAGCCACACCACAGGGAGCCCCTACGAGCAGTACTTC. It codes for CASSHTTGSPYEQYF. The gene calls are TRBV4-1 and TRBJ2-7, with D possibly being TRBD1 (6 bases). Looked up from germline, CDR1 is MGHRA and CDR2 is YSYEKL. The CDR3 has 15 amino acids. Between the trimmed V and J ends, which lost 3 bases and 2 bases, there was a span of 14 bases.

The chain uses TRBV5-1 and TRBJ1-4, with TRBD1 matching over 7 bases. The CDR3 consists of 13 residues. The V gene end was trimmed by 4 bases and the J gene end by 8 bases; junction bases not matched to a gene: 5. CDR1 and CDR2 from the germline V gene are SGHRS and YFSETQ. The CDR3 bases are TGCGCCAGCAGCGGGGACAGCCGGGAAAAACTGTTTTTT. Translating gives CASSGDSREKLFF.

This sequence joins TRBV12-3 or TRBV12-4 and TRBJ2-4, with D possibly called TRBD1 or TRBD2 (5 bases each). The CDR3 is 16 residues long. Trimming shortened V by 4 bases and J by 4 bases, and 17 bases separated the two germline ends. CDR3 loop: CASSSLGGVIKNIQYF. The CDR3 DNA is TGTGCCAGCAGTTCCCTTGGGGGAGTAATTAAAAACATTCAGTACTTC.

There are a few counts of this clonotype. The CDR3 loop is CASRTATASNEKLFF. The CDR3 DNA reads as TGTGCCAGCAGGACAGCGACTGCGTCTAATGAAAAACTGTTTTTT. The chain links TRBV27 to TRBJ1-4; D is possibly TRBD1 (5 bases). V lost 6 bases, J lost 3 bases, and 14 bases lay in between. Germline V gene data show CDR1 as MNHEY and CDR2 as SMNVEV (reference sequence). This CDR3 region has 15 residues.

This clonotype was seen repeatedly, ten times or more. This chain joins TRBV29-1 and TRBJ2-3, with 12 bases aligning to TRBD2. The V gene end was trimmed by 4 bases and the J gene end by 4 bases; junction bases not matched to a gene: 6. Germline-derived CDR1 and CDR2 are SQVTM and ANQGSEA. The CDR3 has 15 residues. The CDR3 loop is CSVVPTSGSSDTQYF. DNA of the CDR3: TGCAGCGTTGTACCGACTAGCGGGAGTTCAGATACGCAGTATTTT.

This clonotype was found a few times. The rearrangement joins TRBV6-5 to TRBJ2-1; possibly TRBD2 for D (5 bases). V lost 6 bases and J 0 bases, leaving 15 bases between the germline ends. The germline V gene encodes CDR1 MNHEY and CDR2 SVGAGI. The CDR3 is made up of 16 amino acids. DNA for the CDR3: TGTGCCAGCAGCCCCCTGGGAGTTAGCTCCTACAATGAGCAGTTCTTC. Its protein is CASSPLGVSSYNEQFF.

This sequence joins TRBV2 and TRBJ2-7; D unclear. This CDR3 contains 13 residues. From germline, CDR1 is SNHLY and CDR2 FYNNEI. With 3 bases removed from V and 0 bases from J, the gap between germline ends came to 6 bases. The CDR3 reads CASSDSYSYEQYF. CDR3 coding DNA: TGTGCCAGCAGTGATAGCTACTCCTACGAGCAGTACTTC.

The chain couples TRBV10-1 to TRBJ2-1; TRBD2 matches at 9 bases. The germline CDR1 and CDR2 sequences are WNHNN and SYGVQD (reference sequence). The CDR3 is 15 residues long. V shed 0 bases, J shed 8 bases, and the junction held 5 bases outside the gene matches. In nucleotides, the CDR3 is TGCGCCAGCAGTGAGTCGTCTAGCGGGAACCATGAGCAGTTCTTC. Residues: CASSESSSGNHEQFF.

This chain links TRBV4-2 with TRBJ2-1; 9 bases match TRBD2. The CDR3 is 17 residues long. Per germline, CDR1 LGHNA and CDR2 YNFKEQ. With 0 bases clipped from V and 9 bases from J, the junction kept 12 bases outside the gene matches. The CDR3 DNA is TGTGCCAGCAGCCAAGACACTTCGCGGGGGGGCCTAGGTGAGCAGTTCTTC. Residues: CASSQDTSRGGLGEQFF.

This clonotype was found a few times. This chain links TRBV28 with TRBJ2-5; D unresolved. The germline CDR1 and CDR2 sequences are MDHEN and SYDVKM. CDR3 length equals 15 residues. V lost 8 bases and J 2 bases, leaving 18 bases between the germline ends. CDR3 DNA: TGTGCCAGCGCGATCTCTCCAGGCCTGCAAGAGACCCAGTACTTC. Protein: CASAISPGLQETQYF.

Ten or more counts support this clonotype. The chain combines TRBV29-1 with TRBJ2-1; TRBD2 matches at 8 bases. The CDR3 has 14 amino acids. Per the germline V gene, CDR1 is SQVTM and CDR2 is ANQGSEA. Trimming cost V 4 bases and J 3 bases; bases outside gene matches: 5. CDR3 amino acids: CSVVRGDIYNEQFF. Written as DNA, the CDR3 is TGCAGCGTTGTGCGGGGGGATATCTACAATGAGCAGTTCTTC.